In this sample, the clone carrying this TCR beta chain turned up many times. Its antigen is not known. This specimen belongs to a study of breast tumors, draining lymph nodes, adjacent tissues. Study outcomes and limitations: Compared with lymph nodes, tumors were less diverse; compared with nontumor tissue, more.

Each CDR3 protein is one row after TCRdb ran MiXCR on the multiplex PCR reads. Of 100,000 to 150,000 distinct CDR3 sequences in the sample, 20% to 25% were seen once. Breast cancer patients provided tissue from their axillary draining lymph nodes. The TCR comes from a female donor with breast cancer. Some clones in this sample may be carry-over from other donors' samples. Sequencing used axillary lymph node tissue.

The chain's CDR3 is CASSLGGRGSYEQYF. CDR3 DNA: TGTGCCAGCAGCTTAGGCGGGAGGGGTTCCTACGAGCAGTACTTC. This rearrangement joins TRBV11-2 to TRBJ2-7, with 9 bases that match TRBD2. Losses at the gene ends were 1 base for V and 1 base for J; bases not matched to a gene: 2. The germline gives CDR1 SGHAT, CDR2 FQNNGV. The CDR3 has 15 amino acids.